These 31 T cell receptor beta chains came from one sample sequenced in a study of blood T cell repertoires in COVID-19. The data were produced by immunoSEQ multiplex PCR, yet TCRdb's version contains in-frame clones alone and is incomplete. The sample lists roughly 140,000 clones, more than 65% seen once, with less than 5.5% in the top ten. The sequencing input was peripheral blood. Source of these receptors: a man aged 55 to 70 with acute or convalescent COVID-19.

The gene calls are TRBV19 and TRBJ1-5; 7 nucleotides match TRBD1. Germline trimming cut 4 bases from V and 6 bases from J; bases unmatched to any gene: 6. This CDR3 region has 14 residues. Germline CDR1 LNHDA, CDR2 SQIVND (reference sequence). CDR3 nucleotide sequence: TGTGCCAGTAGTACCGGACAGGCGGCTCAGCCCCAGCATTTT. Protein product: CASSTGQAAQPQHF.

The chain carries TRBV10-3 and TRBJ2-7; D unclear. Trimming left V 0 bases short and J 0 bases short, with 15 bases between. CDR3 size: 17 residues. CDR1 is ENHRY, CDR2 SYGVKD, per germline. This CDR3 is CAISESTRGGSSYEQYF. The CDR3, as DNA: TGTGCCATCAGTGAGTCGACTCGTGGCGGTAGCTCCTACGAGCAGTACTTC.

This chain connects TRBV5-1 to TRBJ2-1; maybe TRBD2 (6 bases). Germline loops: CDR1 SGHRS, CDR2 YFSETQ. The CDR3 sequence is 15 residues long. Trimming left V 3 bases short and J 8 bases short, with 18 bases between. CDR3 loop: CASSSTGEPPDEQFF. CDR3 sequence (DNA): TGCGCCAGCAGCTCAACGGGAGAGCCTCCCGATGAGCAGTTCTTC.

In its sample, this clone was seen a few times. This sequence joins TRBV3-1 (or the pseudogene TRBV3-2) and TRBJ1-5; 8 nucleotides line up with TRBD1. Germline assignment: CDR1 LGHDT and CDR2 YNNKEL (reference sequence). CDR3 size: 15 residues. V trimming: 3 bases; J trimming: 2 bases; junction bases outside the gene matches: 3. The CDR3 nucleotides read TGTGCCAGCAGCCACACAGGGGGTGGCAATCAGCCCCAGCATTTT. This codes for CASSHTGGGNQPQHF.

The rearrangement links TRBV5-6 to TRBJ1-2; tentative D call: TRBD1 (6 bases). The CDR3 extends over 15 amino acids. Looked up from germline, CDR1 is SGHDT and CDR2 is YYEEEE. V lost 6 bases to trimming and J lost 4 bases, with 19 bases between them. The CDR3 coding sequence is TGTGCCAGCACCCTCGTGGGGGGGCGCATCTATGGCTACACCTTC. It yields the protein CASTLVGGRIYGYTF.

This chain connects TRBV30 to TRBJ2-1; 12 bases match TRBD2. The CDR3 contains 15 residues. The V gene end was trimmed by 0 bases and the J gene end by 7 bases; junction bases not matched to a gene: 4. The V gene's germline CDR1 is GTSNPN and CDR2 SVGIG (reference sequence). This CDR3 is CAWSVVLAGGNEQFF. The CDR3 region has the DNA TGTGCCTGGAGTGTGGTACTAGCGGGAGGAAATGAGCAGTTCTTC.

V gene TRBV24-1 combines with J gene TRBJ2-2, with 11 bases matching TRBD2. The V segment lost 4 bases and the J segment 4 bases; nucleotides outside the gene matches: 4. Germline V gene sequence: CDR1 KGHDR, CDR2 SFDVKD. The CDR3 has 16 residues. CDR3 sequence (DNA): TGTGCCACCAGTGAACTAGCGGGAGTTGCCACCGGGGAGCTGTTTTTT. As protein: CATSELAGVATGELFF.

The chain recombines TRBV25-1 with TRBJ2-7; 10 nucleotides align to TRBD2. Looked up from germline, CDR1 is MGHDK and CDR2 is SYGVNS. This CDR3 comprises 13 residues. The V and J ends lost 6 bases and 3 bases, in that order; junction bases with no gene match: 2. The CDR3 is CASSLAGGYEQYF. CDR3 DNA: TGTGCCAGCAGCTTAGCGGGAGGCTACGAGCAGTACTTC.

The chain carries TRBV6-5 and TRBJ2-5; 8 nucleotides line up with TRBD1. With 0 bases clipped from V and 0 bases from J, the junction kept 3 bases outside the gene matches. The germline V gene encodes CDR1 MNHEY and CDR2 SVGAGI. The CDR3 spans 16 residues. CDR3 nucleotide sequence: TGTGCCAGCAGTTACTCGACAGGGGCGTACCAAGAGACCCAGTACTTC. Translation: CASSYSTGAYQETQYF.

Of note for this clone: This same CDR3 is encoded by further DNA sequences in the sample. The J gene is TRBJ2-7, the V gene TRBV18, with D uncertain. Germline assignment: CDR1 KGHSH and CDR2 LQKENI. V dropped 3 bases and J dropped 0 bases, with 9 bases sitting between them. CDR3 size: 14 residues. The CDR3 spells CASSPAGNSYEQYF. In DNA, the CDR3 is TGTGCCAGCTCACCGGCAGGTAACTCCTACGAGCAGTACTTC.

The chain couples TRBV3-1 (or the pseudogene TRBV3-2) to TRBJ2-3; no clear D gene. Germline CDR1 is LGHDT and CDR2 is YNNKEL (reference sequence). CDR3 length equals 15 residues. Trimming stripped 6 bases from V and 0 bases from J, with 13 bases between. The CDR3, as DNA: TGTGCCAGCAGTAGAGGAACTCTTAGCACAGATACGCAGTATTTT. Its translation: CASSRGTLSTDTQYF.

The chain combines TRBV18 with TRBJ2-5; 7 positions match TRBD1. The CDR3 contains 12 residues. Per germline, CDR1 KGHSH and CDR2 LQKENI. The CDR3 DNA is TGTGCAAGTGGACAGGCACAAGAGACCCAGTACTTC. Translating it yields CASGQAQETQYF.

The CDR3 here is CASSSRPTVNTGELFF. CDR3 nucleotide sequence: TGCGCCAGCAGCTCCAGGCCGACAGTGAACACCGGGGAGCTGTTTTTT. The chain joins TRBV5-1 to TRBJ2-2; D perhaps matches TRBD1 (5 bases). The germline V gene encodes CDR1 SGHRS and CDR2 YFSETQ. V shed 3 bases and J shed 1 base, with 13 bases lying between them. CDR3 length: 16 residues.

The rearrangement joins TRBV2 to TRBJ1-3; possible D gene TRBD1, 6 bases. The V gene lost 7 bases and the J gene lost 3 bases, with 16 bases spanning the gap. The CDR3 sequence is 15 residues long. CDR1 SNHLY and CDR2 FYNNEI come from the germline V gene. CDR3 coding DNA: TGTGCCAGCAAAAGTCAGGGGAGCATTGGAAACACCATATATTTT. It specifies CASKSQGSIGNTIYF.

CDR3 sequence: CASSLSIQAGLTYNEQFF. CDR3 in DNA: TGTGCCAGCAGCTTGTCCATTCAAGCGGGGTTAACCTACAATGAGCAGTTCTTC. V usage is TRBV5-4 and J usage is TRBJ2-1, with 7 bases fitting TRBD2. This CDR3 is 18 amino acids long. V was clipped by 1 base and J by 2 bases; unmatched bases: 12. Per the germline V gene, CDR1 is SGHNT and CDR2 is YYREEE (reference sequence). Full variable domain (missing parts from reference TRBV5-4 and TRBJ2-1): ETGVTQSPTHLIKTRGQQVTLRCSSQSGHNTVSWYQQALGQGPQFIFQYYREEENGRGNFPPRFSGLQFPNYSSELNVNALELDDSALYLCASSLSIQAGLTYNEQFFGPGTRLTVL.

The chain is built from TRBV11-2 and TRBJ2-1; possibly TRBD1 for D (6 bases). CDR1 and CDR2 (germline): SGHAT, FQNNGV. Trimming left V 3 bases short and J 8 bases short, with 17 bases between. This CDR3 is 15 amino acids long. CDR3 loop: CASSFGQSSGDEQFF. In nucleotides, the CDR3 is TGTGCCAGCAGCTTCGGACAGTCCAGTGGTGATGAGCAGTTCTTC.

The rearrangement joins TRBV7-9 to TRBJ2-2, with D possibly matching TRBD1 (5 bases). Trimming removed 5 bases from V and 4 bases from J, with 11 bases in between. The CDR3 extends over 14 amino acids. CDR1 and CDR2 from the germline V gene are SEHNR and FQNEAQ (reference sequence). CDR3 sequence reads: CASSTYTGTGELFF. Here the CDR3 DNA reads TGTGCCAGCAGCACCTACACAGGCACCGGGGAGCTGTTTTTT. Full variable domain (outside the CDR3, taken from reference TRBV7-9 and TRBJ2-2): DTGVSQNPRHKITKRGQNVTFRCDPISEHNRLYWYRQTLGQGPEFLTYFQNEAQLEKSRLLSDRFSAERPKGSFSTLEIQRTEQGDSAMYLCASSTYTGTGELFFGEGSRLTVL.

The genes are TRBV28 and TRBJ1-1; D unclear. This CDR3 is built from 15 residues. V lost 4 bases to trimming and J lost 2 bases, with 14 bases between them. CDR1 is MDHEN and CDR2 is SYDVKM in the germline V gene. The DNA for the CDR3 is TGTGCCAGCAGTTCCCACGGGCGGGTAAACACTGAAGCTTTCTTT. The encoded protein is CASSSHGRVNTEAFF.

The V and J genes are TRBV4-2 and TRBJ2-1; 15 nucleotides match TRBD2. The V gene end was trimmed by 1 base and the J gene end by 8 bases; junction bases not matched to a gene: 6. This CDR3 is built from 17 residues. Germline CDR1 and CDR2: LGHNA and YNFKEQ. Written as DNA, the CDR3 is TGTGCCAGCAGCCAAGGGATTGGACTAGCGGGAGGGGATGAGCAGTTCTTC. Translated, it gives CASSQGIGLAGGDEQFF.

The gene calls are TRBV6-6 and TRBJ1-2, with D uncertain. Germline CDR1 is MNHNY and CDR2 is SVGAGI (reference sequence). V shed 2 bases and J shed 11 bases, with 21 bases lying between them. CDR3 size: 15 residues. For the CDR3, the DNA is TGTGCCAGCAGTTACCTAAGGGTTTTCGAGTGGAGGTACACCTTC. This gives the protein CASSYLRVFEWRYTF.

The chain employs TRBV11-1 and TRBJ2-7, with TRBD2 identical over 10 bases. Germline loops: CDR1 SGHAT, CDR2 FQDESV (reference sequence). V gave up 3 bases and J gave up 7 bases; unmatched junction bases: 0. This CDR3 region has 12 residues. CDR3 protein: CASSLGLAEQYF. Here the CDR3 DNA reads TGTGCCAGCAGCTTGGGACTAGCGGAGCAGTACTTC.

The rearrangement uses TRBV2 and TRBJ1-3; D is unclear. The CDR3 has 12 amino acids. Germline V lookup: CDR1 SNHLY, CDR2 FYNNEI. Trimming stripped 8 bases from V and 4 bases from J, with 9 bases between. The CDR3 sequence is CASSVGGNTIYF. The CDR3 region has the DNA TGTGCCAGCTCGGTCGGGGGAAACACCATATATTTT.

V and J are TRBV27 and TRBJ1-2; D is unresolved. Germline V lookup: CDR1 MNHEY, CDR2 SMNVEV (reference sequence). The V end was cut by 8 bases, the J end by 4 bases, with 11 bases between. The CDR3 length is 12 residues. CDR3 protein: CASGRLGYGYTF. For the CDR3, the DNA is TGTGCCAGCGGTAGACTGGGCTATGGCTACACCTTC.

V is TRBV10-3 and J is TRBJ2-3; TRBD2 matches 8 bases. The CDR3 runs to 16 residues. Trimming removed 0 bases from V and 1 base from J; junction bases left unmatched: 3. In germline, CDR1 is ENHRY, CDR2 SYGVKD. The CDR3: CAISESAGGGTDTQYF. The CDR3 nucleotides are TGTGCCATCAGTGAGTCTGCGGGAGGTGGCACAGATACGCAGTATTTT.

The chain uses TRBV6-5 and TRBJ2-1, with 8 bases that match TRBD2. V shed 6 bases and J 3 bases; nucleotides not matched to a gene: 7. This CDR3 spans 15 amino acids. Germline V gene sequence: CDR1 MNHEY, CDR2 SVGAGI. Here the CDR3 reads CASREGLGVYNEQFF. The CDR3 region has the DNA TGTGCCAGCAGAGAGGGACTAGGGGTCTACAATGAGCAGTTCTTC.

The J gene is TRBJ1-4, the V gene TRBV7-2; TRBD1 agrees at 10 bases. Germline V CDR1 and CDR2: SGHTA, FQGNSA. The CDR3 length is 15 residues. V dropped 5 bases and J dropped 7; count of bases not matched to a gene: 7. The CDR3 protein is CASSLGQGGGEKLFF. The CDR3 DNA follows: TGTGCCAGCAGCCTAGGACAGGGGGGAGGTGAAAAACTGTTTTTT.

V and J are TRBV6-4 and TRBJ1-2; no definite D call. This CDR3 is built from 15 residues. Germline V gene sequence: CDR1 MRHNA, CDR2 SNTAGT. V was shortened by 2 bases and J by 6 bases, with 16 bases between the two germline ends. This CDR3 is CASSDAGTPSNGYTF. The CDR3 bases are TGTGCCAGCAGTGACGCGGGTACGCCATCGAATGGCTACACCTTC.

CDR3 nucleotide sequence: TGTGCCAGTAGTACCCCCCCAGTGAACACTGAAGCTTTCTTT. Translated, it gives CASSTPPVNTEAFF. This chain connects TRBV19 to TRBJ1-1; D is undetermined. Per the germline V gene, CDR1 is LNHDA and CDR2 is SQIVND (reference sequence). This CDR3 contains 14 residues. Trimming cost V 4 bases and J 0 bases, with 9 bases left between them.

This sequence joins TRBV6-5 and TRBJ1-4; D may be TRBD1 (5 bases). Per the germline V gene, CDR1 is MNHEY and CDR2 is SVGAGI. Trimming pared 6 bases from V and 6 bases from J, leaving 17 bases between. The CDR3 length is 15 residues. The chain's CDR3 is CASSRSGDLYEKLFF. The CDR3 coding sequence is TGTGCCAGCAGCCGGAGTGGGGACTTATATGAAAAACTGTTTTTT.

The chain's CDR3 is CAAGTGVNSPLHF. The DNA of the CDR3 is TGCGCCGCCGGGACAGGCGTAAATTCACCCCTCCACTTT. This chain uses TRBV10-2 with TRBJ1-6; 8 bases are shared with TRBD1. The CDR3 runs 13 residues. Germline-derived CDR1 and CDR2 are WSHSY and SAAADI. Trimming cost V 11 bases and J 7 bases; bases outside gene matches: 7.

This clone was recorded once. The V gene is TRBV5-1, the J gene TRBJ2-3; the match to TRBD1 covers 9 bases. CDR3 length equals 14 residues. V was pared by 3 bases and J by 1 base, with 0 bases of the junction left unmatched. Looked up from germline, CDR1 is SGHRS and CDR2 is YFSETQ. In DNA form, the CDR3 reads TGCGCCAGCAGCTGGACAGGGGGCACAGATACGCAGTATTTT. Amino acid sequence: CASSWTGGTDTQYF.